This T cell receptor (beta chain) is from a study of STAT5B mutations in CD4+ large granular lymphocyte leukemia. The wider study: Healthy donors showed HLA-associated enrichment of the CDR3 'QG' motif. General study results and limits: 25% of private leukemic clonotypes occurred rarely in other patients' non-leukemic repertoires. 8/27 top patient clones versus 2/35 control clones were TRBV06-family.

Germline CDR1 SGHNT, CDR2 YYREEE (reference sequence). Trimming took off 1 base at V and 2 bases at J, with 13 bases between the two ends. CDR3 size: 16 residues. As originally analysed: A productive frequency of 2.59 x 10-5 was the lowest detectable. Profiled with immunoSEQ multiplex PCR; TCRdb holds only in-frame clones, not every one. For V, J and clone size, that table is used; D and trimming come from the DNA. The repertoire holds around 33,000 clones, with about nine tenths as singletons. Turning to this clone: The antigen is unknown.

V is TRBV5-4 and J is TRBJ1-5; weak D call: TRBD1 (6 bases). This clonotype originated in a human donor in good health. The material sequenced was CD4+ T cells from blood buffy coats. CDR3 in DNA: TGTGCCAGCAGCTTGACAACAGGGTGGGGCAATCAGCCCCAGCATTTT. This translates into CASSLTTGWGNQPQHF.